The 4 T cell receptor beta chains below come from one sample, sequenced in a study of regulatory T cells in long-lasting Graves disease. Time point: newly diagnosed GD, antithyroid drugs for less than 3 months. PBMC-extracted RNA yielded the TCR library. Arm-PCR of CDR3 regions with iRepertoire HTBI primers generated TCR beta libraries. TCRdb independently ran MiXCR on the multiplex PCR reads; one entry per CDR3 protein. The table has approximately 400,000 distinct CDR3 sequences, 15% seen once. This same sample was also part of a study on T cells in Graves' hyperthyroidism and ophthalmopathy.

The source material was peripheral blood mononuclear cells (PBMCs), sampled at new diagnosis, from a patient treated with antithyroid drugs. All receptors derive from a woman in her twenties or thirties with Graves disease.

This clonotype was detected many times. The chain recombines TRBV24-1 with TRBJ2-3, with 8 bases matching TRBD2. Germline-derived CDR1 and CDR2 are KGHDR and SFDVKD. With V trimmed by 2 bases and J by 4 bases, 7 bases remained unmatched. CDR3 length: 16 amino acids. The CDR3: CATSDSAGEIADTQYF. As DNA, the CDR3 is TGTGCCACCAGTGATTCAGCGGGAGAAATTGCAGATACGCAGTATTTT.

This sequence joins TRBV19 and TRBJ2-2; D ambiguous. The V end was cut by 2 bases, the J end by 1 base, with 14 bases between. CDR3 size: 17 residues. Per germline, CDR1 LNHDA and CDR2 SQIVND (reference sequence). The DNA of the CDR3 is TGTGCCAGTAGTATAAACCCCCCTTCTGGGAACACCGGGGAGCTGTTTTTT. The encoded protein is CASSINPPSGNTGELFF.

This clonotype was recorded many times. This chain uses TRBV20-1 with TRBJ2-1; 11 bases agree with TRBD2. In germline, CDR1 is DFQATT, CDR2 SNEGSKA (reference sequence). Losses at the gene ends were 2 bases for V and 7 bases for J; bases not matched to a gene: 10. The CDR3 sequence is 16 residues long. The CDR3 spells CSARPPRRLAGNEQFF. For the CDR3, the DNA is TGCAGTGCTAGACCCCCCCGGCGACTAGCGGGGAATGAGCAGTTCTTC.

This clonotype was found a few times. This may come from a read error, since a much larger clone is one base off. The rearrangement joins TRBV11-2 to TRBJ1-2; D is possibly TRBD1 (5 bases). Looked up from germline, CDR1 is SGHAT and CDR2 is FQNNGV. This CDR3 region has 14 residues. CDR3: CASSSRADLYGHTF. For the CDR3, the DNA is TGTGCCAGCAGCTCCAGGGCCGACCTCTATGGCCACACCTTC.